This is a list of T cell receptor beta chains from one sample in a study of blood T cell repertoires in COVID-19. Only in-frame clones appear in the TCRdb table, and some are missing; sequencing was by immunoSEQ multiplex PCR. The sample lists 250,000 or so clones, about 88% occurring once. Specimen: peripheral blood. Receptor source: a man aged 30 to 45 with active or convalescent COVID-19. The CDR3 runs from the conserved cysteine through the conserved F or W. Fields, in order: CDR3 protein, CDR3 DNA, J gene, V gene, clone size, D gene. A D gene is named only where the DNA matches it firmly. Only part of the rows carry a size: once, few, many, or a class if the clone is expanded.

CDR3: CASSLEDRTRNTF
DNA: TGTGCCAGCAGCTTAGAGGACAGGACCCGTAACACCTTC
J: TRBJ1-2
V: TRBV7-4
size: .
D: TRBD1

CDR3: CASSFDTGHFYGYTF
DNA: TGTGCCAGCAGTTTTGACACAGGGCATTTCTATGGCTACACCTTC
J: TRBJ1-2
V: TRBV2
size: .
D: .

CDR3: CASSLAAGFNEKLFF
DNA: TGCGCCAGCAGCTTGGCCGCGGGTTTTAATGAAAAACTGTTTTTT
J: TRBJ1-4
V: TRBV5-1
size: .
D: .

CDR3: CASSGTLGYTF
DNA: TGTGCCAGCAGCGGGACTCTAGGCTACACCTTC
J: TRBJ1-2
V: TRBV6-5
size: .
D: .

CDR3: CASSLDGGADTQYF
DNA: TGTGCCAGCAGCTTAGACGGCGGGGCAGATACGCAGTATTTT
J: TRBJ2-3
V: TRBV7-9
size: .
D: .

CDR3: CASRSAGRSYNEQFF
DNA: TGTGCCAGCAGGTCGGCGGGGCGCTCCTACAATGAGCAGTTCTTC
J: TRBJ2-1
V: TRBV6-6
size: once
D: .

CDR3: CASSYHRLGRGTGELFF
DNA: TGTGCCAGCAGTTATCATCGACTGGGGCGGGGCACCGGGGAGCTGTTTTTT
J: TRBJ2-2
V: TRBV6-2/TRBV6-3
size: once
D: .

CDR3: CASSLRGQPQHF
DNA: TGTGCCAGCAGCTTAAGGGGGCAGCCCCAGCATTTT
J: TRBJ1-5
V: TRBV7-9
size: .
D: .

CDR3: CASSPLNTEAFF
DNA: TGTGCCAGCAGCCCCTTGAACACTGAAGCTTTCTTT
J: TRBJ1-1
V: TRBV9
size: few
D: .

CDR3: CASSPSRVENEKLFF
DNA: TGCGCCAGCAGCCCCTCCCGCGTCGAGAATGAAAAACTGTTTTTT
J: TRBJ1-4
V: TRBV10-2
size: .
D: .

CDR3: CASSLSGSLYGEQYF
DNA: TGTGCCAGCAGTTTATCTGGGAGTTTATATGGCGAGCAGTACTTC
J: TRBJ2-7
V: TRBV27
size: few
D: .

CDR3: CASSQVTSGGPYNEQFF
DNA: TGTGCCAGCAGCCAAGTGACTAGCGGGGGGCCCTACAATGAGCAGTTCTTC
J: TRBJ2-1
V: TRBV3-1/TRBV3-2
size: .
D: TRBD2

CDR3: CASSRARLQANQPQHF
DNA: TGTGCCAGCTCACGAGCAAGATTACAGGCGAATCAGCCCCAGCATTTT
J: TRBJ1-5
V: TRBV18
size: .
D: .

CDR3: CASSGGTVLNTEAFF
DNA: TGCGCCAGCAGCGGCGGGACTGTCCTGAACACTGAAGCTTTCTTT
J: TRBJ1-1
V: TRBV5-1
size: .
D: .

CDR3: CASGVNSHNEKLFF
DNA: TGTGCCAGCGGGGTGAACAGCCATAATGAAAAACTGTTTTTT
J: TRBJ1-4
V: TRBV10-3
size: .
D: .

CDR3: CASSTRINAGRPIEQYF
DNA: TGTGCCAGCAGCACCCGGATCAACGCGGGGCGACCTATCGAGCAGTACTTC
J: TRBJ2-7
V: TRBV13
size: .
D: .

CDR3: CASSKQGGTEAFF
DNA: TGTGCCAGCAGCAAACAGGGGGGGACTGAAGCTTTCTTT
J: TRBJ1-1
V: TRBV11-2
size: .
D: TRBD1

CDR3: CASSQEKTGRLYGYTF
DNA: TGCGCCAGCAGCCAAGAAAAGACAGGGCGCCTCTATGGCTACACCTTC
J: TRBJ1-2
V: TRBV4-1
size: .
D: TRBD1

CDR3: CASSPQGITVAFF
DNA: TGTGCCAGCAGCCCACAGGGGATTACGGTAGCTTTCTTT
J: TRBJ1-1
V: TRBV2
size: .
D: TRBD1

CDR3: CASSPLDYGYTF
DNA: TGTGCCAGTAGCCCCCTTGACTATGGCTACACCTTC
J: TRBJ1-2
V: TRBV19
size: .
D: .

CDR3: CAWTGGAGYTF
DNA: TGTGCCTGGACGGGGGGGGCTGGCTACACCTTC
J: TRBJ1-2
V: TRBV30
size: .
D: .

CDR3: CASEERDRALHF
DNA: TGCGCCAGCGAGGAGAGAGACAGGGCCCTCCACTTT
J: TRBJ1-6
V: TRBV10-2
size: once
D: TRBD1

CDR3: CASSSYGASGGTEQYF
DNA: TGTGCCAGTAGTTCTTACGGGGCTAGCGGGGGAACCGAGCAGTACTTC
J: TRBJ2-7
V: TRBV19
size: .
D: TRBD2

CDR3: CASCQGENSGSPLHF
DNA: TGCGCCAGCTGCCAAGGTGAAAATTCGGGTTCACCCCTCCACTTT
J: TRBJ1-6
V: TRBV4-1
size: .
D: .

CDR3: CATSLIKGANYGYTF
DNA: TGTGCCACCAGCTTAATAAAGGGAGCTAACTATGGCTACACCTTC
J: TRBJ1-2
V: TRBV15
size: .
D: .

CDR3: CASSLADRGQRTGANVLTF
DNA: TGTGCCAGCAGCTTAGCGGACAGGGGGCAGAGGACTGGGGCCAACGTCCTGACTTTC
J: TRBJ2-6
V: TRBV11-3
size: .
D: TRBD1

CDR3: CASSLGLSGGGANTGELFF
DNA: TGTGCCAGCAGCTTGGGGCTTTCGGGGGGCGGAGCGAACACCGGGGAGCTGTTTTTT
J: TRBJ2-2
V: TRBV5-5
size: .
D: .

CDR3: CASSRQDNQPQHF
DNA: TGTGCCAGCAGCAGGCAGGACAATCAGCCCCAGCATTTT
J: TRBJ1-5
V: TRBV18
size: .
D: .

CDR3: CASSSDDTPTGELFF
DNA: TGTGCCAGCAGCTCCGACGACACCCCTACCGGGGAGCTGTTTTTT
J: TRBJ2-2
V: TRBV5-4
size: .
D: .

CDR3: CASSVEISYEQYF
DNA: TGTGCCAGCAGCGTCGAGATCTCCTACGAGCAGTACTTC
J: TRBJ2-7
V: TRBV7-2
size: .
D: .

CDR3: CATSRVGSNQPQHF
DNA: TGTGCCACCAGCAGAGTCGGTAGCAATCAGCCCCAGCATTTT
J: TRBJ1-5
V: TRBV15
size: .
D: .

CDR3: CATGTATPNSPLHF
DNA: TGTGCCACTGGGACAGCAACTCCCAATTCACCCCTCCACTTT
J: TRBJ1-6
V: TRBV7-9
size: .
D: TRBD1

CDR3: CASSTGNTGELFF
DNA: TGTGCCAGCAGCACTGGGAACACCGGGGAGCTGTTTTTT
J: TRBJ2-2
V: TRBV6-4
size: .
D: .

CDR3: CASSETTGYEQYF
DNA: TGTGCCAGCAGTGAAACCACAGGCTACGAGCAGTACTTC
J: TRBJ2-7
V: TRBV6-1
size: .
D: .

CDR3: CASRPGLAGRNTGELFF
DNA: TGTGCCAGCAGGCCGGGACTAGCGGGGAGGAACACCGGGGAGCTGTTTTTT
J: TRBJ2-2
V: TRBV5-8
size: .
D: TRBD2

CDR3: CASSPWDLQGMNTEAFF
DNA: TGTGCCAGCAGCCCATGGGACCTACAGGGGATGAACACTGAAGCTTTCTTT
J: TRBJ1-1
V: TRBV5-4
size: .
D: TRBD1

CDR3: CASSLGPSGAVSYNEQFF
DNA: TGTGCCAGCAGCTTGGGGCCTAGCGGGGCCGTCTCCTACAATGAGCAGTTCTTC
J: TRBJ2-1
V: TRBV5-4
size: .
D: TRBD2

CDR3: CASSPIFGGGTEAFF
DNA: TGTGCCAGCAGCCCCATTTTTGGGGGAGGCACTGAAGCTTTCTTT
J: TRBJ1-1
V: TRBV11-2
size: .
D: .

CDR3: CASRSDRGNYGYTF
DNA: TGTGCCAGTAGATCGGACAGGGGGAACTATGGCTACACCTTC
J: TRBJ1-2
V: TRBV19
size: .
D: TRBD1

CDR3: CASSRGSRNTIYF
DNA: TGTGCCAGCAGCCGCGGCTCTAGAAACACCATATATTTT
J: TRBJ1-3
V: TRBV7-2
size: .
D: .

CDR3: CASSHKTSGVGTQYF
DNA: TGTGCCAGCAGCCACAAAACTAGCGGGGTAGGGACCCAGTACTTC
J: TRBJ2-5
V: TRBV3-1/TRBV3-2
size: .
D: TRBD2

CDR3: CASSFTGLAGGRFTDTQYF
DNA: TGTGCCAGCAGCTTTACAGGACTAGCGGGGGGTCGGTTCACAGATACGCAGTATTTT
J: TRBJ2-3
V: TRBV13
size: .
D: TRBD2

CDR3: CASSYPGAATNEKLFF
DNA: TGTGCCAGCAGTTACCCAGGGGCAGCAACTAATGAAAAACTGTTTTTT
J: TRBJ1-4
V: TRBV6-5
size: .
D: .

CDR3: CASSLNVVYEQYF
DNA: TGTGCCAGCAGCTTAAACGTAGTCTACGAGCAGTACTTC
J: TRBJ2-7
V: TRBV13
size: .
D: .

CDR3: CASSLYTGDTEAFF
DNA: TGTGCCAGCAGCTTATATACAGGGGACACTGAAGCTTTCTTT
J: TRBJ1-1
V: TRBV11-2
size: .
D: TRBD1

CDR3: CASSARDYRHEQFF
DNA: TGTGCCAGCAGCGCCCGGGACTATCGCCATGAGCAGTTCTTC
J: TRBJ2-1
V: TRBV7-9
size: .
D: TRBD2

CDR3: CASSSRQGGRREAFF
DNA: TGTGCCAGCAGTTCCCGACAGGGGGGGCGGCGTGAAGCTTTCTTT
J: TRBJ1-1
V: TRBV6-5
size: .
D: TRBD1

CDR3: CASSFLYGYTF
DNA: TGTGCCAGCAGCTTCCTCTATGGCTACACCTTC
J: TRBJ1-2
V: TRBV7-9
size: .
D: .

CDR3: CASSQFIWAYTF
DNA: TGCGCCAGCAGCCAATTTATTTGGGCCTACACCTTC
J: TRBJ1-2
V: TRBV23-1
size: .
D: .

CDR3: CASSPDRQGLSPLHF
DNA: TGTGCCAGCAGCCCGGATCGACAGGGGCTCTCACCCCTCCACTTT
J: TRBJ1-6
V: TRBV3-1/TRBV3-2
size: .
D: TRBD1

CDR3: CASSAGTGANYGYTF
DNA: TGTGCCAGCAGCGCGGGGACAGGAGCTAACTATGGCTACACCTTC
J: TRBJ1-2
V: TRBV5-6
size: few
D: TRBD1

CDR3: CASRATGEAFF
DNA: TGTGCCAGCAGAGCGACAGGGGAAGCTTTCTTT
J: TRBJ1-1
V: TRBV6-5
size: .
D: TRBD1

CDR3: CASSLSARNQPQHF
DNA: TGTGCCAGCAGCTTAAGCGCCCGCAATCAGCCCCAGCATTTT
J: TRBJ1-5
V: TRBV11-2
size: .
D: .

CDR3: CATSNRDSRYNEQFF
DNA: TGTGCCACCAGTAACCGGGACAGTAGGTACAATGAGCAGTTCTTC
J: TRBJ2-1
V: TRBV24-1
size: once
D: TRBD1

CDR3: CASSSLAGGPIAETQYF
DNA: TGTGCCAGCAGCTCCCTAGCGGGGGGGCCTATAGCGGAGACCCAGTACTTC
J: TRBJ2-5
V: TRBV7-2
size: .
D: TRBD2

CDR3: CASSPTLLRDRENEQYF
DNA: TGTGCCAGCTCACCAACTCTACTCCGGGACAGGGAAAACGAGCAGTACTTC
J: TRBJ2-7
V: TRBV18
size: .
D: TRBD1

CDR3: CASSPTPSGMSSYEQYF
DNA: TGCGCCAGCAGCCCGACCCCCAGCGGGATGAGCTCCTACGAGCAGTACTTC
J: TRBJ2-7
V: TRBV4-1
size: .
D: TRBD2

CDR3: CAWSVGGVAFF
DNA: TGTGCCTGGAGTGTAGGGGGCGTTGCTTTCTTT
J: TRBJ1-1
V: TRBV30
size: .
D: TRBD1

CDR3: CASSASSLAGGSNEQFF
DNA: TGTGCCAGCAGTGCCTCCTCACTAGCGGGGGGGTCGAATGAGCAGTTCTTC
J: TRBJ2-1
V: TRBV2
size: once
D: TRBD2

CDR3: CASRGGFGQPQHF
DNA: TGTGCCAGTAGGGGGGGGTTTGGGCAGCCCCAGCATTTT
J: TRBJ1-5
V: TRBV19
size: .
D: .